This passage covers 4 T cell receptor beta chains from one sample sequenced in a study of T-cell memory formation after mild COVID-19. TCRdb re-analysed the 5' RACE reads in MiXCR, keeping a single row per CDR3 protein. Altogether 300,000 to 400,000 distinct CDR3 sequences are present, about a sixth being singletons, with the ten largest covering around 24%. Sequenced material: PBMCs or a T cell subset sorted from them (not recorded which). Receptors originate from a man younger than 35 who had mild COVID-19 (a few samples of this study predate the infection). Cell type and time point are not known.

This rearrangement joins TRBV7-2 to TRBJ2-6; D is unclear. Germline V lookup: CDR1 SGHTA, CDR2 FQGNSA. CDR3 length: 16 amino acids. The germline V and J ends were trimmed by 5 bases and 4 bases, with 15 bases remaining between them. The CDR3 reads CASSPWTAQGANVLTF. CDR3 nucleotide sequence: TGTGCCAGCAGCCCCTGGACCGCTCAGGGGGCCAACGTCCTGACTTTC.

This clonotype was seen a single time. A junction boundary mismatches the germline segment, possibly from a read error. The chain uses TRBV4-2 and TRBJ1-5; D remains ambiguous. Germline assignment: CDR1 LGHNA and CDR2 YNFKEQ. The CDR3 sequence is 13 residues long. DNA of the CDR3: TGTGCCAGCAGCCAATTCAGCAGTCAGCCCCAGCATTTT. This codes for CASSQFSSQPQHF.

The V and J genes are TRBV5-1 and TRBJ2-2; weak D call: TRBD2 (5 bases). The germline CDR1 and CDR2 sequences are SGHRS and YFSETQ. Trimming took off 0 bases at V and 6 bases at J, with 6 bases between the two ends. The CDR3 spans 13 residues. This CDR3 is CASSLALAGELFF. CDR3 DNA: TGCGCCAGCAGCTTGGCACTAGCCGGGGAGCTGTTTTTT.

This clonotype was counted a few times. This rearrangement joins TRBV28 to TRBJ2-1; 8 bases map to TRBD1. CDR1 and CDR2 from the germline V gene are MDHEN and SYDVKM. J was trimmed by 6 bases and V by 6 bases; bases with no gene match: 7. The CDR3 consists of 14 residues. The DNA for the CDR3 is TGTGCCAGCAGAGACCCGGGACAGGCCAATGAGCAGTTCTTC. This codes for CASRDPGQANEQFF.